The 26 T cell receptor beta chains below were found in one sample sequenced in a study of T-cell memory formation after mild COVID-19. One entry per CDR3 protein, called by TCRdb with MiXCR from the 5' RACE reads. The data contain 100,000 to 150,000 distinct CDR3 sequences, less than 6.5% of them singletons. Sequences were obtained from PBMCs or a T cell subset sorted from them (not recorded which). Receptors were obtained from an adult woman who had mild COVID-19 (a few samples of this study predate the infection). Cell type and time point are not known.

There are a few counts of this clonotype. The V gene is TRBV25-1, the J gene TRBJ2-7; D is possibly TRBD1 (5 bases). With 2 bases removed from V and 6 bases from J, the gap between germline ends came to 11 bases. Germline V CDR1 and CDR2: MGHDK, SYGVNS. This CDR3 is built from 13 residues. The CDR3 loop reads CASSEQGLGEQYF. The CDR3 DNA sequence: TGTGCCAGCAGTGAACAGGGTCTGGGCGAGCAGTACTTC.

This clonotype was counted a few times. The chain uses TRBV7-8 and TRBJ2-7; D is perhaps TRBD2 (5 bases). Germline CDR1 and CDR2: SGHVS and FQNEAQ. The CDR3 length is 14 residues. The V end lost 1 base, the J end lost 3 bases, and 10 bases lay between the germline ends. The CDR3 DNA sequence: TGTGCCAGCAGCTTAGGTCTTCGGGGCTACGAGCAGTACTTC. This codes for CASSLGLRGYEQYF.

At least ten counts were recorded for this clonotype. V is TRBV7-2 and J is TRBJ1-5, with unresolved D. Trimming pared 3 bases from V and 6 bases from J, leaving 15 bases between. The CDR3 length is 15 residues. CDR1 SGHTA and CDR2 FQGNSA come from the germline V gene. The CDR3 sequence: CASSFSTLGSQPQHF. As DNA, the CDR3 is TGTGCCAGCAGCTTCTCTACACTAGGCAGTCAGCCCCAGCATTTT.

This clonotype was seen a handful of times. J is TRBJ2-7 and V is TRBV11-2; D not resolved. Trimming stripped 2 bases from V and 4 bases from J, with 12 bases between. The germline CDR1 and CDR2 sequences are SGHAT and FQNNGV. The CDR3 loop spans 14 amino acids. CDR3 in DNA: TGTGCCAGCAGCTTAAAAGGAACGCTATACGAGCAGTACTTC. This codes for CASSLKGTLYEQYF.

The table lists this clonotype with many counts. The V gene is TRBV7-4, the J gene TRBJ1-4; D gene uncertain. In germline, CDR1 is SGHVT, CDR2 SQSDAQ. The ends were cut back, 5 bases at V and 6 bases at J, with 10 bases in the middle. The CDR3 spans 13 residues. The CDR3 region is CASSLPQDEKLFF. CDR3 DNA: TGTGCCAGCAGCCTACCCCAGGATGAAAAACTGTTTTTT.

This clonotype was counted a few times. V usage is TRBV27 and J usage is TRBJ2-1; 12 nucleotides match TRBD2. Germline CDR1 MNHEY, CDR2 SMNVEV (reference sequence). V was pared by 3 bases and J by 10 bases, with 10 bases of the junction left unmatched. The CDR3 runs to 16 residues. The CDR3 bases are TGTGCCAGCAGTTTTCCCGGGACTAGCGGGCCCGGGGAGCAGTTCTTC. Translated: CASSFPGTSGPGEQFF.

This clonotype was found many times. V usage is TRBV20-1 and J usage is TRBJ2-2, with no clear D. This CDR3 is 15 amino acids long. V lost 0 bases to trimming and J lost 6 bases, with 14 bases between them. Germline V gene sequence: CDR1 DFQATT, CDR2 SNEGSKA (reference sequence). This CDR3 reads CSARDRRGGPGELFF. The CDR3, as DNA: TGCAGTGCTAGAGATCGGCGCGGTGGGCCCGGGGAGCTGTTTTTT.

This clonotype was observed a few times. The J gene is TRBJ2-7, the V gene TRBV5-1, with D possibly called TRBD1 or TRBD2 (5 bases each). V lost 5 bases to trimming and J lost 2 bases, with 14 bases between them. The CDR3 runs to 14 residues. CDR1 and CDR2 from the germline V gene are SGHRS and YFSETQ. CDR3 residues: CASRGDSWTYEQYF. The DNA for the CDR3 is TGCGCCAGCAGGGGAGACAGTTGGACCTACGAGCAGTACTTC. The whole variable domain, remainder taken from reference TRBV5-1 and TRBJ2-7, is KAGVTQTPRYLIKTRGQQVTLSCSPISGHRSVSWYQQTPGQGLQFLFEYFSETQRNKGNFPGRFSGRQFSNSRSEMNVSTLELGDSALYLCASRGDSWTYEQYFGPGTRLTVT.

There are many counts of this clonotype. This chain links TRBV2 with TRBJ1-6, with D unclear. CDR1 and CDR2 from the germline V gene are SNHLY and FYNNEI. V lost 4 bases to trimming and J lost 9 bases, with 16 bases between them. The CDR3 is 15 amino acids. The CDR3 sequence is CASSANGLLGSPLHF. The DNA for the CDR3 is TGTGCCAGCAGTGCGAACGGACTCCTTGGTTCACCCCTCCACTTT.

This rearrangement joins TRBV3-1 to TRBJ2-7; tentative D call: TRBD2 (5 bases). Germline-derived CDR1 and CDR2 are LGHDT and YNNKEL (reference sequence). This CDR3 is built from 13 residues. Trimming pared 3 bases from V and 1 base from J, leaving 7 bases between. DNA for the CDR3: TGTGCCAGCAGCCACGAGGGTTCCTACGAGCAGTACTTC. Translation: CASSHEGSYEQYF.

V usage is TRBV5-1 and J usage is TRBJ2-2, with TRBD2 matching over 12 bases. Germline CDR1 and CDR2: SGHRS and YFSETQ. With 7 bases clipped from V and 5 bases from J, the junction kept 6 bases outside the gene matches. This CDR3 spans 15 amino acids. CDR3 amino acids: CASSPGLAGTGELFF. DNA for the CDR3: TGCGCCAGCTCCCCAGGACTAGCGGGAACCGGGGAGCTGTTTTTT.

This clonotype turned up a few times. This chain connects TRBV5-4 to TRBJ1-1; possibly TRBD1 for D (6 bases). The V and J ends lost 3 bases and 1 base respectively, with 16 bases between them. This CDR3 has 16 residues. Germline lookup yields CDR1 SGHNT and CDR2 YYREEE (reference sequence). The CDR3 is CASSYPKGGSNTEAFF. CDR3 DNA: TGTGCCAGCAGCTACCCTAAGGGGGGATCGAACACTGAAGCTTTCTTT.

There are a few counts of this clonotype. The chain employs TRBV12-3 or TRBV12-4 and TRBJ2-7, with unresolved D. V was shortened by 0 bases and J by 9 bases, with 12 bases between the two germline ends. CDR3 size: 13 residues. Written as DNA, the CDR3 is TGTGCCAGCAGTTTAGCGATATCCGCTGGGCAGTACTTC. It encodes CASSLAISAGQYF.

J is TRBJ1-1 and V is TRBV20-1, with 9 bases that match TRBD1. Losses at the gene ends were 3 bases for V and 7 bases for J; bases not matched to a gene: 6. Germline values: CDR1 DFQATT, CDR2 SNEGSKA (reference sequence). The CDR3 loop spans 13 amino acids. The DNA for the CDR3 is TGCAGTGCTAGCAAGGGGGGACAGGGTGAAGCTTTCTTT. This encodes CSASKGGQGEAFF.

In its sample, this clonotype was seen a few times. The J gene is TRBJ2-1, the V gene TRBV12-3 or TRBV12-4; a possible D gene is TRBD1 (5 bases). The CDR3 extends over 14 amino acids. Trimming took off 3 bases at V and 6 bases at J, with 12 bases between the two ends. Here the CDR3 DNA reads TGTGCCAGCAGTTTCCAGGGTCGGGTCAATGAGCAGTTCTTC. Translating it yields CASSFQGRVNEQFF.

The sample holds many counts of this clonotype. CDR3 DNA: TGCAGTGCCGGGACAGATACGCAGTATTTT. Its translation: CSAGTDTQYF. The rearrangement uses TRBV20-1 and TRBJ2-3; D is unclear. In germline, CDR1 is DFQATT, CDR2 SNEGSKA (reference sequence). Trimming left V 6 bases short and J 3 bases short, with 4 bases between. There are 10 residues in the CDR3.

The V and J genes are TRBV18 and TRBJ2-5; 8 bases match TRBD2. Per germline, CDR1 KGHSH and CDR2 LQKENI. V lost 6 bases, J lost 2 bases, and 11 bases stayed unmatched. The CDR3 is 16 amino acids. CDR3 coding DNA: TGTGCCAGCTCCAAGAATAGCGGGAAGATACAAGAGACCCAGTACTTC. Amino acid sequence: CASSKNSGKIQETQYF.

In its sample, this clonotype was seen many times. V is TRBV6-5 and J is TRBJ2-1; 8 positions match TRBD2. Germline V gene sequence: CDR1 MNHEY, CDR2 SVGAGI. J was trimmed by 1 base and V by 3 bases; bases with no gene match: 5. This CDR3 has 16 amino acids. This CDR3 is CASSYQRERSYNEQFF. The CDR3 bases are TGTGCCAGCAGTTATCAGCGGGAGCGGTCCTACAATGAGCAGTTCTTC.

The chain uses TRBV5-5 and TRBJ2-2, with 7 nucleotides matching TRBD1. Unmatched junction bases numbered 9, after V lost 4 bases and J lost 3 bases. The germline gives CDR1 SGHKS, CDR2 YYEKEE (reference sequence). The CDR3 is made up of 16 amino acids. CDR3 DNA: TGTGCCAGCAGCAACAGACAGGGCCGGGACACCGGGGAGCTGTTTTTT. This gives the protein CASSNRQGRDTGELFF.

This clonotype has just a few counts. The CDR3 DNA is TGTGCCAGCAGCCAAGGACTAATAGGGTATCAGCCCCAGCATTTT. Its translation: CASSQGLIGYQPQHF. J is TRBJ1-5 and V is TRBV3-1, with D unclear. Trimming pared 1 base from V and 5 bases from J, leaving 12 bases between. Germline values: CDR1 LGHDT, CDR2 YNNKEL (reference sequence). This CDR3 is 15 amino acids long.

The chain carries TRBV12-3 or TRBV12-4 and TRBJ1-5; possibly TRBD1 for D (5 bases). V was trimmed by 6 bases and J by 6 bases, leaving 18 bases between them. The length of the CDR3 is 15 residues. The CDR3 DNA reads as TGTGCCAGCAGCCCGGCGTTTGGGGGATCTCAGCCCCAGCATTTT. Protein: CASSPAFGGSQPQHF.

V and J are TRBV7-8 and TRBJ2-7; TRBD1 aligns across 8 bases. Germline V gene sequence: CDR1 SGHVS, CDR2 FQNEAQ. Losses at the gene ends were 2 bases for V and 5 bases for J; bases not matched to a gene: 14. This CDR3 spans 17 amino acids. CDR3 sequence (DNA): TGTGCCAGCAGCTTAACCCCTTGGACAGGGTCCCCCCACGAGCAGTACTTC. The encoded protein is CASSLTPWTGSPHEQYF.

This clonotype has at least ten counts. The chain employs TRBV5-1 and TRBJ2-7, with 7 bases matching TRBD2. J lost 5 bases, V lost 0 bases, and 8 bases had no gene match. The CDR3 consists of 15 residues. Germline V gene data show CDR1 as SGHRS and CDR2 as YFSETQ. CDR3 protein: CASSLEGGPPNEQYF. The CDR3 DNA is TGCGCCAGCAGCTTGGAGGGAGGGCCTCCCAACGAGCAGTACTTC.

The CDR3 spells CASSQFGGRQPQHF. The CDR3 DNA follows: TGTGCCAGCTCGCAGTTTGGAGGGAGGCAGCCCCAGCATTTT. This chain joins TRBV7-9 and TRBJ1-5; D gene ambiguous. Germline V CDR1 and CDR2: SEHNR, FQNEAQ (reference sequence). V was cut by 8 bases and J by 7 bases, with 18 bases left in between. The CDR3 loop spans 14 amino acids.

This clonotype was seen many times. V is TRBV4-3 and J is TRBJ2-5; D perhaps matches TRBD2 (6 bases). This CDR3 comprises 16 residues. CDR1 and CDR2 (germline): LGHNA, YSLEER. V was trimmed by 0 bases and J by 1 base, leaving 12 bases between them. This chain's CDR3 is CASSQDLREAQETQYF. CDR3 in DNA: TGCGCCAGCAGCCAAGATTTGCGGGAAGCCCAAGAGACCCAGTACTTC.

The rearrangement joins TRBV12-3 or TRBV12-4 to TRBJ2-7; either TRBD1 or TRBD2 may supply D (5 bases each). Trimming left V 5 bases short and J 0 bases short, with 14 bases between. CDR3 length equals 15 residues. Here the CDR3 DNA reads TGTGCCAGCAGTCAGGGACCGAAGAGCTCCTACGAGCAGTACTTC. It encodes CASSQGPKSSYEQYF.